This T cell receptor beta chain emerged from a study of T cells in Graves' hyperthyroidism and ophthalmopathy. RNA transcripts were the template for amplifying TCR beta CDR3 regions. The HTBI primer set was used in a first-round RT-PCR of the TCR CDR3. Each CDR3 protein gets one entry after TCRdb re-called the multiplex PCR reads with MiXCR. The sample shows 540,000 or so distinct CDR3 sequences, approximately 15% of them seen only once. This clonotype occurred many times. The sequence was obtained from a woman in her 30s with Graves' hyperthyroidism. Sequenced sample: blood.

The DNA for the CDR3 is TGTGCCAGCAGCTCGACTCCCCGGTACGAGCAGTACTTC. It codes for CASSSTPRYEQYF. The J gene is TRBJ2-7, the V gene TRBV12-3 or TRBV12-4, with D unresolved. V lost 6 bases to trimming and J lost 4 bases, with 13 bases between them. The CDR3 runs 13 residues.